What follows describes a single T cell receptor beta chain. This record comes from a study of blood T cell repertoires in COVID-19. Data came from immunoSEQ multiplex PCR; TCRdb stores just in-frame clones and leaves some out. Of under 300,000 clones in the sample, around nine tenths were seen once. The CDR3 extends over 15 amino acids. In germline, CDR1 is WSHSY, CDR2 SAAADI. Trimming shortened V by 6 bases and J by 0 bases, and 14 bases separated the two germline ends. The sample consisted of peripheral blood. This sequence joins TRBV10-2 and TRBJ1-1; possibly TRBD1 for D (5 bases). The TCR was taken from a man aged 45-60 years with acute or convalescent COVID-19. DNA for the CDR3: TGCGCCAGCAGCCCCCGTGTAGGGGTGAACACTGAAGCTTTCTTT. Amino acids: CASSPRVGVNTEAFF.